This TCR beta chain was captured by sequencing in a study of vaccination and CD4 T cells after COVID-19. Study background: Stimulation of the cells used overlapping spike peptide pools from SARS-CoV-2 and from the common cold coronaviruses HCoV-NL63, HCoV-OC43 and HCoV-229E. Whole-study findings and limits: Spike mono-reactivity was found in 304 of 307 vaccine-specific clones from convalescent patients.

The J segment lost 12 bases and the V segment lost 6 bases, leaving 18 bases of the junction unmatched. The CDR3 extends over 16 amino acids. Germline V gene lookup returns CDR1 LNHDA and CDR2 SQIVND (reference sequence). Treatment noted: approximately 9-day PBMC culture with coronavirus spike peptide pools or control peptides (ViraFEST assay). Once obtained from cultured CD4+ T cells, the DNA was sequenced using the Oncomine TCR Beta short-read assay. From the PCR reads, TCRdb called clonotypes with MiXCR, one entry per CDR3 protein. The repertoire holds 20,000 to 30,000 distinct CDR3 sequences, with more than 35% as singletons. This clonotype was detected only a few times. Its antigen is not known.

This TCR was recovered from a human donor who had recovered from COVID-19. Material for sequencing was CD4+ T cells from blood, cultured in vitro. The chain uses TRBV19 and TRBJ2-3, with 10 bases identical to TRBD2. The DNA for the CDR3 is TGTGCCAGTAGCGTGCTAGCGGGGGCCATGGGAGATCCCCAGTATTTT. It yields the protein CASSVLAGAMGDPQYF.